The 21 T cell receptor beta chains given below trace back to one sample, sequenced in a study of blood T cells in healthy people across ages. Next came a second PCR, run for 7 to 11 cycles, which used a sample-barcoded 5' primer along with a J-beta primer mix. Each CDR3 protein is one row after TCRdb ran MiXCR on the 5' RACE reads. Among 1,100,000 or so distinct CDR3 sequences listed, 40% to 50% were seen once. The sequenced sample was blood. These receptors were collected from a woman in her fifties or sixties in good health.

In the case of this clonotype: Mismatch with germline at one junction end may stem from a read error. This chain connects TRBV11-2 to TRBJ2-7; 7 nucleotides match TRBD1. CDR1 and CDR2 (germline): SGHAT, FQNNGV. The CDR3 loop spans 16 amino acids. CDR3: CASCLDLGGLSDEQYF. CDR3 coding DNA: TGTGCCAGCTGCTTAGATCTAGGGGGCCTCTCCGACGAGCAGTACTTC.

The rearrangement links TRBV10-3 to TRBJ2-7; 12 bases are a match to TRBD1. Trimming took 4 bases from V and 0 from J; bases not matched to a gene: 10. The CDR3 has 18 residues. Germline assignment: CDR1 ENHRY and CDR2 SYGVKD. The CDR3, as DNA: TGTGCCATCAGTGGGGGGTCCGGGACAGGGGGCCTCTCCTACGAGCAGTACTTC. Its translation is CAISGGSGTGGLSYEQYF.

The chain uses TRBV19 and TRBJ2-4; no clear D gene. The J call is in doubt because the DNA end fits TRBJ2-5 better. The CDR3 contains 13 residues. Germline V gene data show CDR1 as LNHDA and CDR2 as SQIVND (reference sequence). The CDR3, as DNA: TGTGCCAGTAGTATAGGTCGAGAAGAGACCCAGTACTTC. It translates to CASSIGREETQYF.

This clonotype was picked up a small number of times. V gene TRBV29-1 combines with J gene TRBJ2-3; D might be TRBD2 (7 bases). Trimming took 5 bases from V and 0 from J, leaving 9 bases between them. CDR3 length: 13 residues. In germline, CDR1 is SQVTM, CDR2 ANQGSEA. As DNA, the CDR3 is TGCAGCGTTCGGGGGGCAAGCACAGATACGCAGTATTTT. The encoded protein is CSVRGASTDTQYF.

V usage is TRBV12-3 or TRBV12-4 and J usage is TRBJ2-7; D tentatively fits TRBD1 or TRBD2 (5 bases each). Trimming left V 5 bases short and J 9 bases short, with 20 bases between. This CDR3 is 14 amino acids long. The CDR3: CASSTGRPSVRQYF. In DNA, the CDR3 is TGTGCCAGCAGTACGGGACGACCTTCCGTGAGGCAGTACTTC.

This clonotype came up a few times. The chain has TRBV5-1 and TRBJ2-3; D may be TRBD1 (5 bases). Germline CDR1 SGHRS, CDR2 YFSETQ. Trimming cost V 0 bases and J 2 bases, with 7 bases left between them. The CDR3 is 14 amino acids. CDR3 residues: CASSLDRNTDTQYF. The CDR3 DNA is TGCGCCAGCAGCTTGGACAGGAACACAGATACGCAGTATTTT.

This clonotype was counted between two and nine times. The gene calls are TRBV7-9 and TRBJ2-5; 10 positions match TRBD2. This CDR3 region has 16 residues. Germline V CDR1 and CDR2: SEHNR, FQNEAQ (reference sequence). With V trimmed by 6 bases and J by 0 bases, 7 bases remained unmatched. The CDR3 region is CASSRLLAGNQETQYF. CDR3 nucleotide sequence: TGTGCCAGCAGTCGATTACTAGCGGGAAACCAAGAGACCCAGTACTTC.

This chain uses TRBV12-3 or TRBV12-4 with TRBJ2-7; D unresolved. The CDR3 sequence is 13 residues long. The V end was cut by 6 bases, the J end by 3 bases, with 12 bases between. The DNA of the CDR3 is TGTGCCAGCAGCCCTTCTCGTAACTACGAGCAGTACTTC. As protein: CASSPSRNYEQYF.

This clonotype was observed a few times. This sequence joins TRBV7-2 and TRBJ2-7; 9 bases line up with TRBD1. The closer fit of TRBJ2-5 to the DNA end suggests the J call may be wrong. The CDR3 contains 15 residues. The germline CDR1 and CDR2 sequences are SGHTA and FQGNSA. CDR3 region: CASSQWTGAGETQYF. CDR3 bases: TGTGCCAGCAGCCAATGGACAGGGGCCGGGGAGACCCAGTACTTC.

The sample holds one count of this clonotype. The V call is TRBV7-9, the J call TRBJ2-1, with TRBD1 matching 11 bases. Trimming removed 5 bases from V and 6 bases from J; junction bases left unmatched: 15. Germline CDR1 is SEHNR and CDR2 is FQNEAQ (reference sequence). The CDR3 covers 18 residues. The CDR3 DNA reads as TGTGCCAGCAGCCCTTCCGGAGCCGGGACAGGGGGTATCAATGAGCAGTTCTTC. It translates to CASSPSGAGTGGINEQFF.

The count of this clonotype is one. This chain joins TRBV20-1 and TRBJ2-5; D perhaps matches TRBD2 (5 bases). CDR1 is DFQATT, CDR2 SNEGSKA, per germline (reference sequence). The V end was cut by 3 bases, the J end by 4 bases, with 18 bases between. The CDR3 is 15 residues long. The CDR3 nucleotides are TGCAGTGCTAGGGATCTAGCTACTCCATTAGAGACCCAGTACTTC. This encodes CSARDLATPLETQYF.

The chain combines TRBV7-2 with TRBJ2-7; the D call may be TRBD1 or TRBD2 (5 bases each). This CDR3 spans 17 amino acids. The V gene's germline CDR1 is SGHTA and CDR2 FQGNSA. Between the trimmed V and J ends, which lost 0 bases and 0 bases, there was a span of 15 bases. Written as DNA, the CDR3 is TGTGCCAGCAGCTTAGCTAGGGGACGAGTCGCCTCCTACGAGCAGTACTTC. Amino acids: CASSLARGRVASYEQYF.

CDR3 nucleotide sequence: TGTGCCACCAGCAGAGTGGGCTGCACGGTCACCTTC. This codes for CATSRVGCTVTF. The rearrangement joins TRBV15 to TRBJ1-2; D not resolved. CDR1 is LNHNV, CDR2 YYDKDF, per germline (reference sequence). V lost 1 base, J lost 13 bases, and 13 bases lay in between. The CDR3 is made up of 12 amino acids.

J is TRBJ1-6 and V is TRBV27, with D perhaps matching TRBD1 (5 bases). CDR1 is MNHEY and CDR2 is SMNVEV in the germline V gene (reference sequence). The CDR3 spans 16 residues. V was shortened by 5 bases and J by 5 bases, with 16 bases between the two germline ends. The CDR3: CASSINTGSNNSPLHF. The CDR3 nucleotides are TGTGCCAGCAGTATTAATACAGGATCTAATAATTCACCCCTCCACTTT.

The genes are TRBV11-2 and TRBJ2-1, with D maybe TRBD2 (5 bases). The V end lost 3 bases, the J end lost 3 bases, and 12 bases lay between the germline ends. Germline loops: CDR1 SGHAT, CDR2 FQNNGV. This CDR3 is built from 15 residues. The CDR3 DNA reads TGTGCCAGCAGCTTGGTCCTACTAGGCTACAATGAGCAGTTCTTC. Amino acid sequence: CASSLVLLGYNEQFF.

The CDR3 nucleotides read TGTGCCAGCAGCCATCCTCAGACTAGCGGGACCTCCTACGAGCAGTACTTC. Translation: CASSHPQTSGTSYEQYF. This chain uses TRBV4-2 with TRBJ2-7; 11 positions agree with TRBD2. V dropped 3 bases and J dropped 0; count of bases not matched to a gene: 7. CDR1 and CDR2 (germline): LGHNA, YNFKEQ. The CDR3 is 17 residues long.

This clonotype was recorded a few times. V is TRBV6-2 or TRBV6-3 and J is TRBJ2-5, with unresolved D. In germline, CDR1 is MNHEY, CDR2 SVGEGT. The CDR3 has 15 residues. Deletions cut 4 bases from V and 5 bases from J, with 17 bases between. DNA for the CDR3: TGTGCCAGCAGTTCGGAACCCCCGGTAGTGGAGACCCAGTACTTC. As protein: CASSSEPPVVETQYF.

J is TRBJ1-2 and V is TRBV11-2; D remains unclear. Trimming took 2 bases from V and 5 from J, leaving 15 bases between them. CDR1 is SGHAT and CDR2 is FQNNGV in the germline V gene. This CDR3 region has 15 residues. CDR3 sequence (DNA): TGTGCCAGCAGCTTATTTAGCGAGGTTGGGTATGGCTACACCTTC. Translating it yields CASSLFSEVGYGYTF.

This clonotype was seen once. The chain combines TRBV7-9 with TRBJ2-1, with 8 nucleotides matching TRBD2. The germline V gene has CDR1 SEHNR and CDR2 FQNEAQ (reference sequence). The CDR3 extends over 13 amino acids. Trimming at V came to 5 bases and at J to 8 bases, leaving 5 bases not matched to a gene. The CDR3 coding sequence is TGTGCCAGCAGCCCTGCGGGGGGATATGAGCAGTTCTTC. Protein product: CASSPAGGYEQFF.

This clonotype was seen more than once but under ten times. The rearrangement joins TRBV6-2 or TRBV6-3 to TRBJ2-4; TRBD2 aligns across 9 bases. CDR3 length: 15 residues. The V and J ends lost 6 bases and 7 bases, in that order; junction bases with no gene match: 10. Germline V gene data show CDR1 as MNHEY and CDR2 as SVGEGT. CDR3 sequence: CASRDPGLAENIQYF. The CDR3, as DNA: TGTGCCAGCAGGGACCCGGGACTAGCAGAGAACATTCAGTACTTC.

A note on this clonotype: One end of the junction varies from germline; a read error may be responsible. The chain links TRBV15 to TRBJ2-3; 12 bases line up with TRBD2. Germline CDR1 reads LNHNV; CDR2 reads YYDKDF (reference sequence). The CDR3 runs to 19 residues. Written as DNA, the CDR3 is TGTGCCACCAGCAGAGATGGTAGGGCTAGCGGGAGGGGGGCAGATATGCAGTATTTT. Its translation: CATSRDGRASGRGADMQYF. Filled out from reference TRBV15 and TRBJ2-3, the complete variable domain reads DAMVIQNPRYQVTQFGKPVTLSCSQTLNHNVMYWYQQKSSQAPKLLFHYYDKDFNNEADTPDNFQSRRPNTSFCFLDIRSPGLGDTAMYLCATSRDGRASGRGADMQYFGPGTRLTVL.